Listed below are T cell receptor beta chains from one sample, sequenced in a study of cytomegalovirus exposure and HLA in healthy donors. Method: immunoSEQ multiplex PCR; TCRdb's copy keeps in-frame clones and lacks some. In the table there are about 82,000 clones, roughly 80% of which are singletons. Sample: PBMCs. These receptors originate from a human donor in good health. CDR3s include the opening cysteine and the closing phenylalanine or tryptophan. The D gene is left open where the match is weak. Clone size is not always given. Where it is, it says once, few, many or a class for expanded clones.

- TRBJ1-1 few TRBV6-5 TGTGCCAGCAGTTACACGGACACCGATGAAGCTTTCTTT CASSYTDTDEAFF
- TRBJ1-6 - TRBV2 TGTGCCACCTGGTTTGGACGGGAGAATTCACCCCTCCACTTT CATWFGRENSPLHF
TRBD1 TRBJ2-1 - TRBV19 TGTGCCAGTAGTATAGCGAGGGACAGGGTCAATGAGCAGTTCTTC CASSIARDRVNEQFF
- TRBJ1-5 - TRBV6-6 TGTGCCATCTCGCCCGGGGGGGACATCGACTATCAGCCCCAGCATTTT CAISPGGDIDYQPQHF
- TRBJ1-4 - TRBV4-1 TGCGCCAGCAGCCAGGCGACAGGCAGCGAAAAACTGTTTTTT CASSQATGSEKLFF
TRBD1 TRBJ1-1 - TRBV10-3 TGTGCCATCAGTACAGGGGAAGGAGCTTTCTTT CAISTGEGAFF
TRBD1 TRBJ1-1 - TRBV29-1 TGCAGCGTTGCCACAGGGGGACCTGAAGCTTTCTTT CSVATGGPEAFF
- TRBJ2-1 - TRBV27 TGTGCCAGCAGTTCATACAGGTCCTACAATGAGCAGTTCTTC CASSSYRSYNEQFF
TRBD1 TRBJ2-7 - TRBV5-6 TGTGCCAGCAGCTTGTCAGGGGGCAAAACCTACGAGCAGTACTTC CASSLSGGKTYEQYF
- TRBJ1-6 - TRBV6-1 TGTGCCAGCAGTGTTAGAGGCGAATTGATCACTTCACCCCTCCACTTT CASSVRGELITSPLHF
- TRBJ1-5 - TRBV19 TGTGCCAGTAGTATGGAATGGGGCCATCAGCCCCAGCATTTT CASSMEWGHQPQHF
TRBD1 TRBJ2-7 medium-sized TRBV11-2 TGTGCCAGCAGCTTAGCGGCAGGGGGCACCTCCGACGAGCAGTACTTC CASSLAAGGTSDEQYF
- TRBJ1-1 few TRBV20-1 TGCAGTGCTAGAGTGGAGGGGTGGGCTTTCTTT CSARVEGWAFF
TRBD2 TRBJ2-5 - TRBV13 TGTGCCAGCAGCTTAGGCGGACTAGCGGGGACACCCGCGGGCGAGACCCAGTACTTC CASSLGGLAGTPAGETQYF
- TRBJ2-3 once TRBV9 TGTGCCAGCAGCATCCGGGGGGCCAGCACAGATACGCAGTATTTT CASSIRGASTDTQYF
- TRBJ2-2 - TRBV29-1 TGCAGCGTTCCAGGGGCCGGGGAGCTGTTTTTT CSVPGAGELFF
- TRBJ2-3 - TRBV30 TGTGCCTGGAGTGTTAAGGCTGCGGCAGATACGCAGTATTTT CAWSVKAAADTQYF
- TRBJ2-1 once TRBV29-1 TGCAGCATAGACAGCTACAATGAGCAGTTCTTC CSIDSYNEQFF
TRBD1 TRBJ1-1 - TRBV6-6 TGTGCCAGCGGATCCGGACAGGGTAAGAACACTGAAGCTTTCTTT CASGSGQGKNTEAFF
TRBD1 TRBJ1-2 - TRBV6-1 TGTGCCAGCAGTGTATACCAGGGGGCTAACTATGGCTACACCTTC CASSVYQGANYGYTF
TRBD2 TRBJ2-5 - TRBV5-4 TGTGCCAGCACTGATAGCGGGAAAGAGACCCAGTACTTC CASTDSGKETQYF
- TRBJ2-3 - TRBV4-1 TGCGCCAGCAGCCAAGTCGGTTCCACAGATACGCAGTATTTT CASSQVGSTDTQYF
- TRBJ1-1 - TRBV2 TGTGCCAGCAGTGAAGTCCACCCGACGGAGGGAGGAGTTGAAGCTTTCTTT CASSEVHPTEGGVEAFF
TRBD1 TRBJ2-5 few TRBV7-8 TGTGCCAGCAGCTTAGGGCACCCCGGACAGGGTGGCGAGACCCAGTACTTC CASSLGHPGQGGETQYF
TRBD1 TRBJ2-2 - TRBV6-1 TGTGCCAGCAGTGAAGTAGCAGGGGGTTCCGGGGAGCTGTTTTTT CASSEVAGGSGELFF
- TRBJ1-2 - TRBV30 TGTGCCTGGGACACAAGAAACTATGGCTACACCTTC CAWDTRNYGYTF
- TRBJ2-1 - TRBV9 TGTGCCAGCAGCGCGGAGGGAGACAATGAGCAGTTCTTC CASSAEGDNEQFF
- TRBJ1-6 - TRBV6-5 TGTGCCAGCAGTTACTCAGGACTGCGCGGGGGGTCACCCCTCCACTTT CASSYSGLRGGSPLHF
- TRBJ1-6 - TRBV5-6 TGTGCCAGCAGCTGGGGCAGAGGATCACCCCTCCACTTT CASSWGRGSPLHF
- TRBJ1-1 - TRBV2 TGTGCCAGCCGCTTGGACAGGAACACTGAAGCTTTCTTT CASRLDRNTEAFF
- TRBJ2-1 once TRBV30 TGTGCCTGGAGTGGGGGAGGGGCGGGGGCGGCCTACAATGAGCAGTTCTTC CAWSGGGAGAAYNEQFF
TRBD2 TRBJ2-3 - TRBV19 TGTGCCAGTAGTCCCAGCCCCGGGGAGGGTGTTACGCAGTATTTT CASSPSPGEGVTQYF
TRBD2 TRBJ2-3 - TRBV9 TGTGCCAGCAGCACAGTATCGGCGGGAGACACAGATACGCAGTATTTT CASSTVSAGDTDTQYF
- TRBJ2-2 - TRBV7-8 TGTGCCAGCTCAAAAGGGGGATCTGGGGAGTTTGAGGAGCTGTTTTTT CASSKGGSGEFEELFF
- TRBJ2-6 - TRBV19 TGTGCCAGTAGTCATACAGGGTCTGGGGCCAACGTCCTGACTTTC CASSHTGSGANVLTF